The sequence of this TCR beta chain was determined in a study of PD-1 blockade in classical Hodgkin lymphoma. Study-level findings and limits: TCR diversity at baseline was reported to be reduced in newly diagnosed patients relative to healthy donors. Only CD4+ TCR diversity, not CD8+, had risen significantly by C4D1. Newly diagnosed patients had diversity similar to the baseline diversity of complete responders. Patients starting nivolumab under 1 year after ASCT were excluded.

Every patient had relapsed following autologous stem cell transplantation, and cohorts differed in brentuximab vedotin exposure. On this clone itself: Its specificity is not known.

Deletions cut 5 bases from V and 0 bases from J, with 8 bases between. The CDR3 consists of 14 residues. The germline gives CDR1 SNHLY, CDR2 FYNNEI. Data came from immunoSEQ multiplex PCR; TCRdb stores just in-frame clones and leaves some out. The repertoire includes about 50,000 clones, about two thirds of them detected once, and less than 15% sits in the top ten. The chain joins TRBV2 to TRBJ1-5; possible D gene TRBD1, 6 bases. Sequenced here: peripheral blood mononuclear cells (PBMCs), sampled before the second cycle of nivolumab. This receptor was identified in a human donor with classical Hodgkin lymphoma. CDR3 in amino acids: CASSPDSSNQPQHF. The CDR3 DNA is TGTGCCAGCAGTCCGGACAGTAGCAATCAGCCCCAGCATTTT.